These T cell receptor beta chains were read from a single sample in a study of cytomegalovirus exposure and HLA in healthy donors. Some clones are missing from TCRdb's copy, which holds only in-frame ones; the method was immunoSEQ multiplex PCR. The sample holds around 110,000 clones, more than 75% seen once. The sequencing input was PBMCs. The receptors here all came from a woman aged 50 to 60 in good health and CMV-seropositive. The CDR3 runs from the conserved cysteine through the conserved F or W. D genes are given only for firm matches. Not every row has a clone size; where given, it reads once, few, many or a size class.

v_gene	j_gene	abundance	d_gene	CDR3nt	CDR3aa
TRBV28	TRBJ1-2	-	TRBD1	TGTGCCAGCAGACACGGATCCGGGACAGGGGGCGCTTGGGATGGCTACACCTTC	CASRHGSGTGGAWDGYTF
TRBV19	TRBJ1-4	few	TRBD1	TGTGCCAGTGCTTTTCCGGGACAGACTAATGAAAAACTGTTTTTT	CASAFPGQTNEKLFF
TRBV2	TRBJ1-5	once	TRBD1	TGTGCCAGCAGTGTTCTCGGGACAGGAGGCAATCAGCCCCAGCATTTT	CASSVLGTGGNQPQHF
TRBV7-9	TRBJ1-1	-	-	TGTGCCAGCAGCTGGGGGGGGGCGGACACTGAAGCTTTCTTT	CASSWGGADTEAFF
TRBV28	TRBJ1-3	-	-	TGTGCCAGCCTCCGCGGAATCAACTCTGGAAACACCATATATTTT	CASLRGINSGNTIYF
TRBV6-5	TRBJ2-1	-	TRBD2	TGTGCCAGCAGTTACCGCGGGGGAAGTGATGAGCAGTTCTTC	CASSYRGGSDEQFF
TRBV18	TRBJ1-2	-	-	TGTGCCAGCTCACGAACGATACAGGGTGTATTGGGCTACACCTTC	CASSRTIQGVLGYTF
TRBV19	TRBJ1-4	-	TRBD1	TGTGCCAGTAGTGGAGGACAGGTTGAAAAACTGTTTTTT	CASSGGQVEKLFF
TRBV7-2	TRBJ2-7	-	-	TGTGCCAGCAGCCCCGACAGAACTTCCTACGAGCAGTACTTC	CASSPDRTSYEQYF
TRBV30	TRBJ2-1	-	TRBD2	TGTGCCATGGGAGAGGGAGGGCGGGGGGGTGAGAATGAGCAGTTCTTC	CAMGEGGRGGENEQFF
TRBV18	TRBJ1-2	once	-	TGTGCCAGCTCGCCCCGGGAGTATCTCTATGGCTACACCTTC	CASSPREYLYGYTF
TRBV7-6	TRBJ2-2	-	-	TGTGCCAGCAGCCGAACGACAGGAGCCTACACCGGGGAGCTGTTTTTT	CASSRTTGAYTGELFF
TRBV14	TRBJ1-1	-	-	TGTGCCAGCAGCCCCCCGGGAGGGGGAGGGGTCACTGAAGCTTTCTTT	CASSPPGGGGVTEAFF
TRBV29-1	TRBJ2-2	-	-	TGCAGCGCCTCTAGTTCCCCGACCTCGAACACCGGGGAGCTGTTTTTT	CSASSSPTSNTGELFF
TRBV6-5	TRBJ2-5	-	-	TGTGCCAGCAGTTACTCGAACCAGGTGGAGACCCAGTACTTC	CASSYSNQVETQYF
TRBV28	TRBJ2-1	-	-	TGTGCCAGCAGTTTAGGACACGAGCAGTTCTTC	CASSLGHEQFF
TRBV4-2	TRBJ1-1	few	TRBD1	TGTGCCAGCAGCAAGGTGGGGACAGGGCAGAACACTGAAGCTTTCTTT	CASSKVGTGQNTEAFF
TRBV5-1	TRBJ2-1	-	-	TGCGCCAGCAGCTTGGGTGCGGGGAGCTCCTACAATGAGCAGTTCTTC	CASSLGAGSSYNEQFF
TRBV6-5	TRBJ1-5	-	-	TGTGCCAGCAGTTACAAGGCAGGGGATAGCAATCAGCCCCAGCATTTT	CASSYKAGDSNQPQHF
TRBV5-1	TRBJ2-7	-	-	TGCGCCAGCAGCCGAGGGGGTCCCTCCTACGAGCAGTACTTC	CASSRGGPSYEQYF
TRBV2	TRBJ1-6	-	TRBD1	TGTGCCAGCGGTAGGACAGGGGGCTATAATTCACCCCTCCACTTT	CASGRTGGYNSPLHF
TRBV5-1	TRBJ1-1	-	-	TGCGCCAGCAGCCCCGAGGTTGGGAGAGCTTTCTTT	CASSPEVGRAFF
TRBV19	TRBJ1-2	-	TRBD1	TGTGCCAGTACCGGACTTCGACAGGGGAATCTTGGCTACACCTTC	CASTGLRQGNLGYTF
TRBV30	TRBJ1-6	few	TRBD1	TGTGCCTGGACGATAAACCGAATCACCGGGACAGCCAATTCACCCCTCCACTTT	CAWTINRITGTANSPLHF
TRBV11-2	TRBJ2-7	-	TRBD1	TGTGCCAGCAGCTTAGGACAGGGTCGGGCCTACGAGCAGTACTTC	CASSLGQGRAYEQYF
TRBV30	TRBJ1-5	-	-	TGTGCCTGGAGTGTCAAACAGCCCAATCCCTCCCAGCATTTT	CAWSVKQPNPSQHF
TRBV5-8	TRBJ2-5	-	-	TGTGCCAGCAGCTTGGGCGGGACCTCCCAAGAGACCCAGTACTTC	CASSLGGTSQETQYF
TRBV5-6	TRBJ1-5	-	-	TGTGCCAGCACCTACCTCCGGGACTCAGAAGGGAATCAGCCCCAGCATTTT	CASTYLRDSEGNQPQHF
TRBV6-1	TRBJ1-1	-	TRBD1	TGTGCCAGCATGGACAGGGTTAACACTGAAGCTTTCTTT	CASMDRVNTEAFF
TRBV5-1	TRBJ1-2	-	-	TGCGCCAGCAGCTTTGTGGAGGGAGGCTATGGCTACACCTTC	CASSFVEGGYGYTF
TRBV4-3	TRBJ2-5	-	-	TGCGCCAGCAGCCAAGACTTAGGTGGAGCGAGAGAGACCCAGTACTTC	CASSQDLGGARETQYF
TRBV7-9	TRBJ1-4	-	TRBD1	TGTGCCAGCAGCTCGTTGCCCGGACAGGGAGATGAAAAACTGTTTTTT	CASSSLPGQGDEKLFF
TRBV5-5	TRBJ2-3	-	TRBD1	TGTGCCAGCAGCTGGACCGGGACAGGGGGCGCGGGGTACACAGATACGCAGTATTTT	CASSWTGTGGAGYTDTQYF
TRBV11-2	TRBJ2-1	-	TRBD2	TGTGCCAGCAGCTCGCTAGCGGGGATTAGCTCCTACAATGAGCAGTTCTTC	CASSSLAGISSYNEQFF
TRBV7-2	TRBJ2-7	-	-	TGTGCCAGCAGCGCCCCTACAGGGTTCTTGGGCTCCTACGAGCAGTACTTC	CASSAPTGFLGSYEQYF
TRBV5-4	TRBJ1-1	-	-	TGTGCCAGCAGCCGACCACAGGAGACCACTGAAGCTTTCTTT	CASSRPQETTEAFF
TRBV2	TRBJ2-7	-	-	TGTGCCAGCAGTGAGGACAGTCCCATTATCTCCTACGAGCAGTACTTC	CASSEDSPIISYEQYF
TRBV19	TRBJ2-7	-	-	TGTGCCAGTAGTATAGGGACTTCTGTCTACGAGCAGTACTTC	CASSIGTSVYEQYF
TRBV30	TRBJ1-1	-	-	TGTGCCTGGAGTGTACTTCGGGGGGGGGTTCAGAACACTGAAGCTTTCTTT	CAWSVLRGGVQNTEAFF
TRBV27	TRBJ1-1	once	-	TGTGCCAGCAGACCATTACAGAGGAACACTGAAGCTTTCTTT	CASRPLQRNTEAFF
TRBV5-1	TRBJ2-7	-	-	TGCGCCAGCAGCGGAACGGGACTCTCCTACGAGCAGTACTTC	CASSGTGLSYEQYF
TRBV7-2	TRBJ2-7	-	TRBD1	TGTGCCAGCAGCCCCAGACAGGGGGCTTACGAGCAGTACTTC	CASSPRQGAYEQYF
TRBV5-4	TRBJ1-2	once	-	TGTGCCAGCAGCGCCGGACTGAGGAACTATGGCTACACCTTC	CASSAGLRNYGYTF